Below, 27 T cell receptor beta chains from the same sample are listed, as sequenced in a study of identical twins' blood T cells. Via MiXCR, TCRdb re-called the 5' RACE reads, giving one row per CDR3 protein. The data show 350,000 to 450,000 distinct CDR3 sequences, over 25% seen once. The sample consisted of PBMCs. These receptors were obtained from a woman aged 18-49 years in good health.

This clonotype was seen only a few times. The gene calls are TRBV10-3 and TRBJ2-3; D gene uncertain. Germline V gene lookup returns CDR1 ENHRY and CDR2 SYGVKD. V lost 2 bases, J lost 4 bases, and 7 bases lay in between. CDR3 length: 13 residues. The CDR3 DNA reads as TGTGCCATCAGTGAGAAGGGCCCAGATACGCAGTATTTT. Encoded protein: CAISEKGPDTQYF.

This clonotype has a handful of counts. The chain uses TRBV6-6 and TRBJ1-2; D ambiguous. Per germline, CDR1 MNHNY and CDR2 SVGAGI (reference sequence). The CDR3 contains 13 residues. V lost 2 bases and J lost 2, with 6 bases in between. For the CDR3, the DNA is TGTGCCAGCAGTTACGGGCTGAACTATGGCTACACCTTC. It translates to CASSYGLNYGYTF.

This clonotype appeared a few times. The J gene is TRBJ2-7, the V gene TRBV5-1, with D tentatively TRBD1 (6 bases). There are 14 residues in the CDR3. V was trimmed by 3 bases and J by 3 bases, leaving 13 bases between them. Germline-derived CDR1 and CDR2 are SGHRS and YFSETQ. The CDR3 is CASSSSGGYYEQYF. CDR3 coding DNA: TGCGCCAGCAGCTCATCTGGGGGCTACTACGAGCAGTACTTC.

J is TRBJ1-4 and V is TRBV20-1; D unresolved. The V end lost 3 bases, the J end lost 10 bases, and 15 bases lay between the germline ends. CDR3 length: 13 amino acids. Germline CDR1 reads DFQATT; CDR2 reads SNEGSKA (reference sequence). CDR3 amino acids: CSASLPKKGKLFF. The CDR3 region has the DNA TGCAGTGCTAGTCTGCCCAAGAAGGGAAAACTGTTTTTT.

The chain carries TRBV5-4 and TRBJ2-7; 7 nucleotides line up with TRBD1. The CDR3 spans 15 residues. The ends lost 4 bases at V and 3 bases at J; junction bases unmatched: 10. Germline CDR1 SGHNT, CDR2 YYREEE (reference sequence). The CDR3 sequence: CASSRQDRVRYEQYF. CDR3 nucleotide sequence: TGTGCCAGCAGCCGACAAGACAGGGTTCGCTACGAGCAGTACTTC.

This chain uses TRBV5-6 with TRBJ1-2; D not resolved. CDR3 length equals 15 residues. CDR1 and CDR2 from the germline V gene are SGHDT and YYEEEE. V gave up 2 bases and J gave up 6 bases, with 17 bases separating them. The CDR3 loop is CASSFPSVGRNGYTF. The CDR3 nucleotides are TGTGCCAGCAGCTTCCCCTCTGTCGGGCGGAATGGCTACACCTTC.

This clonotype was observed a handful of times. The rearrangement joins TRBV6-6 to TRBJ2-2, with 7 bases matching TRBD1. Germline V CDR1 and CDR2: MNHNY, SVGAGI (reference sequence). The CDR3 totals 15 residues. V gave up 4 bases and J gave up 8 bases; unmatched junction bases: 10. The CDR3 protein is CASSFPGQRTGELFF. The CDR3 region has the DNA TGTGCCAGCAGTTTTCCGGGACAGCGAACTGGGGAGCTGTTTTTT.

This clonotype was recorded at least ten times. This chain joins TRBV20-1 and TRBJ1-5, with D possibly being TRBD1 (5 bases). V dropped 6 bases and J dropped 1 base, with 16 bases sitting between them. Looked up from germline, CDR1 is DFQATT and CDR2 is SNEGSKA (reference sequence). CDR3 length: 15 residues. As DNA, the CDR3 is TGCAGTGCCAGGGAGTCGGGTAAGAGCAATCAGCCCCAGCATTTT. Encoded protein: CSARESGKSNQPQHF.

J is TRBJ1-2 and V is TRBV20-1; no clear D. Germline V gives CDR1 DFQATT, CDR2 SNEGSKA (reference sequence). V was shortened by 8 bases and J by 4 bases, with 11 bases between the two germline ends. CDR3 size: 11 residues. The CDR3 DNA sequence: TGCAGTCCGGTTGTGAGCTATGGCTACACCTTC. As protein: CSPVVSYGYTF.

Remarks on this clonotype: At one end the junction does not follow the germline gene, possibly because of a read error. The chain joins TRBV10-3 to TRBJ2-1; 7 bases are a match to TRBD2. This CDR3 has 15 amino acids. Per germline, CDR1 ENHRY and CDR2 SYGVKD. CDR3 coding DNA: TGTGTCATCAGTTCGAGGGGAGGGGCCTACAATGAGCAGTTCTTC. Its translation: CVISSRGGAYNEQFF.

This chain connects TRBV7-9 to TRBJ1-5; D is uncertain. The CDR3 spans 12 residues. The V end lost 3 bases, the J end lost 7 bases, and 7 bases lay between the germline ends. Germline assignment: CDR1 SEHNR and CDR2 FQNEAQ (reference sequence). The CDR3 sequence is CASSFEGQPQHF. CDR3 in DNA: TGTGCCAGCAGCTTTGAGGGACAGCCCCAGCATTTT.

The chain carries TRBV7-9 and TRBJ1-1; TRBD1 agrees at 9 bases. The ends lost 5 bases at V and 3 bases at J; junction bases unmatched: 7. Germline values: CDR1 SEHNR, CDR2 FQNEAQ (reference sequence). The CDR3 totals 15 residues. The CDR3 DNA is TGTGCCAGCAGCCTCGGACAGGGGTGGGACACTGAAGCTTTCTTT. This encodes CASSLGQGWDTEAFF.

This clonotype has a handful of counts. V and J are TRBV29-1 and TRBJ2-2; TRBD2 matches at 12 bases. Germline V lookup: CDR1 SQVTM, CDR2 ANQGSEA. The CDR3 sequence is 16 residues long. V lost 6 bases and J lost 0; bases outside the gene matches: 5. The CDR3 spells CSVKGLAGPNTGELFF. CDR3 nucleotides: TGCAGCGTCAAGGGACTAGCGGGTCCGAACACCGGGGAGCTGTTTTTT.

Points on this clonotype: At one boundary the junction diverges from the germline segment, which might be a read error. The CDR3 is CVSSPRTLEAFF. For the CDR3, the DNA is TGTGTCAGCAGTCCGAGGACACTGGAAGCTTTCTTT. This rearrangement joins TRBV6-6 to TRBJ1-1, with D maybe TRBD1 (5 bases). The CDR3 covers 12 residues. Germline assignment: CDR1 MNHNY and CDR2 SVGAGI (reference sequence).

This rearrangement joins TRBV7-9 to TRBJ2-5; D not certain. CDR3 length equals 11 residues. Trimming cost V 6 bases and J 5 bases, with 7 bases left between them. Germline V gene lookup returns CDR1 SEHNR and CDR2 FQNEAQ (reference sequence). This chain's CDR3 is CASSPDETQYF. CDR3 nucleotides: TGTGCCAGCAGTCCCGACGAGACCCAGTACTTC.

The rearrangement joins TRBV20-1 to TRBJ2-2; D gene unclear. Trimming stripped 5 bases from V and 3 bases from J, with 7 bases between. There are 12 residues in the CDR3. Germline CDR1 reads DFQATT; CDR2 reads SNEGSKA (reference sequence). CDR3 coding DNA: TGCAGTGCTTCGGACCACACCGGGGAGCTGTTTTTT. It codes for CSASDHTGELFF.

The rearrangement uses TRBV10-3 and TRBJ1-3; no clear D. With 2 bases removed from V and 4 bases from J, the gap between germline ends came to 9 bases. The germline V gene has CDR1 ENHRY and CDR2 SYGVKD. The CDR3 has 14 amino acids. CDR3 bases: TGTGCCATCAGTGAGCCGACATTCGGAAACACCATATATTTT. As protein: CAISEPTFGNTIYF.

This clonotype was counted many times. The V gene is TRBV29-1, the J gene TRBJ2-2; possible D gene TRBD1, 6 bases. CDR1 SQVTM and CDR2 ANQGSEA come from the germline V gene. The CDR3 loop spans 13 amino acids. Trimming stripped 7 bases from V and 6 bases from J, with 15 bases between. The CDR3 coding sequence is TGCAGCGGGGGGCAGGGGTTCCCCGGGGAGCTGTTTTTT. The encoded protein is CSGGQGFPGELFF.

This chain joins TRBV2 and TRBJ1-1; TRBD1 agrees at 8 bases. CDR1 is SNHLY and CDR2 is FYNNEI in the germline V gene. The CDR3 totals 14 residues. J gave up 6 bases and V 4 bases, and 7 bases lay outside the gene matches. The CDR3 is CASSADRGAPEAFF. CDR3 bases: TGTGCCAGCAGTGCCGACAGGGGCGCCCCTGAAGCTTTCTTT.

This clonotype showed up many times. The V call is TRBV20-1, the J call TRBJ2-1; D unresolved. Germline V gene lookup returns CDR1 DFQATT and CDR2 SNEGSKA (reference sequence). V was shortened by 4 bases and J by 7 bases, with 17 bases between the two germline ends. The CDR3 is 14 amino acids. CDR3 protein: CSAKSVPRTNEQFF. CDR3 sequence (DNA): TGCAGTGCTAAAAGCGTGCCTAGGACGAATGAGCAGTTCTTC.

This clonotype turned up a few times. This rearrangement joins TRBV20-1 to TRBJ2-1; maybe TRBD2 (6 bases). Trimming cost V 5 bases and J 8 bases, with 13 bases left between them. Germline V lookup: CDR1 DFQATT, CDR2 SNEGSKA (reference sequence). The CDR3 length is 12 residues. DNA for the CDR3: TGCAGTGCTCGGGGGAGTGCGGATGAGCAGTTCTTC. This gives the protein CSARGSADEQFF.

In nucleotides, the CDR3 is TGCAGCGTTGAGGGGGAGGTTGGCTACACCTTC. It translates to CSVEGEVGYTF. V and J are TRBV29-1 and TRBJ1-2; D is perhaps TRBD1 (5 bases). The germline CDR1 and CDR2 sequences are SQVTM and ANQGSEA. This CDR3 region has 11 residues. The ends were cut back, 3 bases at V and 7 bases at J, with 9 bases in the middle.

Notes on this clonotype: One junction end disagrees with the germline gene, perhaps due to a read error. The chain combines TRBV6-5 with TRBJ1-1, with TRBD1 matching over 8 bases. From germline, CDR1 is MNHEY and CDR2 SVGAGI. The CDR3 is made up of 17 amino acids. CDR3 residues: CTSRLTSETGDRTKAFF. The CDR3 DNA reads as TGTACCAGCAGACTAACCTCCGAGACAGGGGATAGAACTAAAGCTTTCTTT.

There are a few counts of this clonotype. The CDR3 protein is CASSVNRDTQYF. Written as DNA, the CDR3 is TGTGCCAGCAGCGTGAATAGAGATACGCAGTATTTT. The chain carries TRBV9 and TRBJ2-3; D unclear. Germline V gives CDR1 SGDLS, CDR2 YYNGEE. This CDR3 is 12 amino acids long. V lost 2 bases and J lost 5, with 6 bases in between.

This clonotype was seen a few times. This chain joins TRBV12-3 or TRBV12-4 and TRBJ2-4; tentatively, D is TRBD2 (6 bases). The CDR3 covers 15 residues. Trimming cost V 3 bases and J 1 base, with 10 bases left between them. As DNA, the CDR3 is TGTGCCAGCAGTTTGTGGGGGGAGGCCAAAAACATTCAGTACTTC. Its protein product is CASSLWGEAKNIQYF.

In this sample, this clonotype turned up many times. The chain carries TRBV29-1 and TRBJ2-1; D unclear. The CDR3 covers 13 residues. The V end was cut by 3 bases, the J end by 8 bases, with 14 bases between. The germline V gene has CDR1 SQVTM and CDR2 ANQGSEA. The DNA of the CDR3 is TGCAGCGTTGAGAAAGCCACGACGGATGAGCAGTTCTTC. It yields the protein CSVEKATTDEQFF.

The J gene is TRBJ2-7, the V gene TRBV7-9; possible D gene TRBD2, 6 bases. The germline V and J ends were trimmed by 4 bases and 3 bases, with 10 bases remaining between them. CDR3 size: 13 residues. Germline values: CDR1 SEHNR, CDR2 FQNEAQ (reference sequence). In DNA form, the CDR3 reads TGTGCCAGCAGCTCGGGAGCCTTCTACGAGCAGTACTTC. Translating gives CASSSGAFYEQYF.